Below are 4 T cell receptor beta chains sequenced from a single sample in a study of CXCR3-negative and CXCR3-positive naive CD8 T cells. Study-level results: For CXCR3-positive naive cells, TRB CDR3s were more hydrophobic than those of CXCR3-negative naive cells.

Their antigens are not known. The TRB cDNA libraries were prepared by 5' RACE with UMI labels. TCRdb re-called the 5' RACE reads and gives one entry per CDR3 protein, without DNA. The sample data list about 150,000 distinct CDR3 sequences. The sequenced material came from naive CXCR3+ CD8+ T cells from blood. Noted subset: CD45RO-CCR7+CD27+CD95- naive CD8+ T cells expressing CXCR3 (TNR3+). These receptors were taken from a human donor in good health. Some clones in this sample may be carry-over from other donors' samples.

The rearrangement uses TRBV5-5 and TRBJ2-5. The CDR3 covers 14 residues. Germline loops: CDR1 SGHKS, CDR2 YYEKEE (reference sequence). Here the CDR3 reads CASSSEEIQETQYF.

J is TRBJ1-4 and V is TRBV21-1; TCRdb calls TRBD1, which cannot be checked without DNA. TRBV21-1 counts as a pseudogene. The CDR3 contains 17 residues. This CDR3 reads CASSTEGRDATNEKLFF.

V gene TRBV7-9 combines with J gene TRBJ1-2; without DNA, the TCRdb call of TRBD1 cannot be checked. Germline values: CDR1 SEHNR, CDR2 FQNEAQ (reference sequence). This CDR3 is 15 amino acids long. The CDR3 here is CASSPRTGVGYGYTF.

V is TRBV10-2 and J is TRBJ2-1; TCRdb picks TRBD2, but there is no DNA to check that call. Germline CDR1 and CDR2: WSHSY and SAAADI. This CDR3 has 14 amino acids. The CDR3: CASIEAGLYNEQFF.